This entry features one TCR beta chain sequence. Which antigen it targets is not known. Per-base quality was not reported, and no clone a single base away is much larger than it. This specimen's time point label, interpreted: about 28 days (+/-7) after the second vaccine dose. AZD1222 recipients with second doses at about 4 weeks or about 12 weeks were pooled, because spike-specific TCR depth and breadth did not differ between schedules. Vaccinee samples were obtained from the UK trials COV001 and COV002, which included a single-blind randomized controlled phase 2/3 trial of AZD1222 (ChAdOx1 nCoV-19) in healthy adults. For TCRbeta chain sequencing, PBMC samples were collected from trial participants at day 0 and at day 28 after the second dose. CDR1 LNHDA and CDR2 SQIVND were looked up in the germline V gene (reference sequence). Inclusive of the bounding cysteine and phenylalanine, the CDR3 is 15 residues long. The retained sequence is limited to the CDR3, 45 bases, with the frame set at the first base. V is cut by 1 base and J by 4 bases, and the space between the germline ends is 14 bases.

The CDR3 regions of human TCRbeta chains were subjected to immunosequencing. As for the authors' bioinformatics: Repertoire TCRs were checked for matches against a reference library of SARS-CoV-2-specific TCRs that had been generated using the MIRA antigen-specificity platform. Breadth was defined as the fraction of unique TCRs that were SARS-CoV-2-associated, and depth was defined as the fraction of total T cells that were SARS-CoV-2-associated. Using the MIRA data, each spike-specific TCR was assigned both to the spike region to which the TCR was reactive and to a CD4 or CD8 class. Log10-transformed breadth and depth values were compared by one-way ANOVA with Sidak's multiple comparisons tests. TCRdb retrieved this table from immuneACCESS and kept in-frame rearrangements only. Not all clones are present; in checked studies, unresolved V genes account for under half, and no reason is known for the remainder. V and J calls and clone size come straight from that table; D and trimming were deduced from the DNA. The sample profile shows roughly 150,000 clones; almost 90% of them were found once. The ten largest make up 1.5% to 2% of the sample.

This entry belongs to a study of T cell responses to AZD1222 COVID-19 vaccine (dated by TCRdb to about 2021). Looking at the study overall: TCR sequencing covered more than 230 trial participants: about 210 given two doses of AZD1222 and 26 given two doses of MenACWY control vaccine. Enrollment into the trials was organized by age into subgroups of 18-55, 56-69 and 70-plus years, and those subgroups contained about 160, 30 and 59 TCR-sequenced participants, respectively. Here is what the overall study found, with its caveats: Participants were mostly white British and included more females than males, and it was suggested by the authors that clonal diversity may have been underestimated. Spike-specific TCR breadth and depth rose significantly after two AZD1222 doses compared with day 0 and with MenACWY recipients. Conclusions about previously exposed vaccinees are limited because only a handful of AZD1222 recipients were SARS-CoV-2 seropositive at baseline. Epitopes outside the regions mutated in the B.1.351 and B.1.1.7 variants were reportedly recognized by nearly half of the unique spike-specific TCRs. The 56-69-year group was small, and its depth increase did not reach significance, likely because of low power. Because no day 14 peak-response samples were available, repertoires were characterized only after the peak T cell response. The whole spike protein was spanned by vaccine-associated CD4 TCRs, and dominant responses were seen in regions 160-218 and 743-854.

The material sequenced was peripheral blood, taken 28 days after the second AZD1222 dose. The receptor comes from an adult who received the AZD1222 COVID-19 vaccine. The chain links TRBV19 with TRBJ2-7; the D segment may tentatively be TRBD1 or TRBD2, each giving 5 matched bases. The CDR3 reads as follows: CASSIAGARIYEQYF. The DNA is as follows: TGTGCCAGTAGTATAGCCGGGGCCCGTATTTACGAGCAGTACTTC.